Following are 30 T cell receptor beta chains from one sample sequenced in a study of identical twins. TCRdb analysed the 5' RACE reads with MiXCR anew, one entry per CDR3 protein. This sample has around 220,000 distinct CDR3 sequences, with around 15% found just once. The sample comprised memory (CD45RO+) T cells sorted from blood. These receptors all stem from a woman under 30 in good health.

The chain recombines TRBV7-9 with TRBJ2-1; a weak D match, TRBD2 (5 bases). Germline V gives CDR1 SEHNR, CDR2 FQNEAQ (reference sequence). V was pared by 0 bases and J by 2 bases, with 11 bases between. The CDR3 has 16 residues. The CDR3 protein is CASSLARTGPYNEQFF. In DNA, the CDR3 is TGTGCCAGCAGCTTAGCCAGGACTGGACCCTACAATGAGCAGTTCTTC.

The gene calls are TRBV7-6 and TRBJ1-2; TRBD1 is a possible D gene (6 bases). The CDR3 length is 19 residues. V dropped 1 base and J dropped 0 bases, with 21 bases sitting between them. CDR1 and CDR2 (germline): SGHVS, FNYEAQ. CDR3 loop: CASSLEARTDHLANYGYTF. CDR3 sequence (DNA): TGTGCCAGCAGCTTAGAGGCTCGGACAGACCATCTTGCTAACTATGGCTACACCTTC.

In its sample, this clonotype was seen many times. The chain links TRBV20-1 to TRBJ2-7; D gene uncertain. V was cut by 6 bases and J by 0 bases, with 15 bases left in between. The CDR3 is made up of 14 amino acids. The germline V gene encodes CDR1 DFQATT and CDR2 SNEGSKA (reference sequence). This chain's CDR3 is CSAKQGLSSYEQYF. DNA for the CDR3: TGCAGTGCCAAACAAGGGTTGAGCTCCTACGAGCAGTACTTC.

This clonotype came up many times. The chain employs TRBV6-2 or TRBV6-3 and TRBJ1-5; no reliable D call. This CDR3 is built from 14 residues. Germline CDR1 is MNHEY and CDR2 is SVGEGT. Trimming shortened V by 6 bases and J by 5 bases, and 14 bases separated the two germline ends. In DNA form, the CDR3 reads TGTGCCAGCAGCCGACCGGGCACGCATCAGCCCCAGCATTTT. This sequence encodes CASSRPGTHQPQHF.

This clonotype was counted ten times or more. The rearrangement joins TRBV5-1 to TRBJ2-1, with a weak D call TRBD2 (5 bases). This CDR3 is built from 15 residues. V was trimmed by 1 base and J by 6 bases, leaving 14 bases between them. CDR1 SGHRS and CDR2 YFSETQ come from the germline V gene. CDR3 in amino acids: CASSLRASHANEQFF. The CDR3, as DNA: TGCGCCAGCAGCTTGAGGGCTAGCCACGCCAATGAGCAGTTCTTC.

This chain joins TRBV5-1 and TRBJ2-1; D possibly uses TRBD1 or TRBD2 (5 bases each). The CDR3 extends over 14 amino acids. Germline assignment: CDR1 SGHRS and CDR2 YFSETQ. Trimming removed 3 bases at V and 10 bases at J, with 17 bases between. CDR3 bases: TGCGCCAGCAGCTGGGACCCTGGGGTAGGGGAGCAGTTCTTC. It codes for CASSWDPGVGEQFF. Full variable domain (rest looked up from reference TRBV5-1 and TRBJ2-1): KAGVTQTPRYLIKTRGQQVTLSCSPISGHRSVSWYQQTPGQGLQFLFEYFSETQRNKGNFPGRFSGRQFSNSRSEMNVSTLELGDSALYLCASSWDPGVGEQFFGPGTRLTVL.

This chain joins TRBV7-3 and TRBJ2-1; 9 bases align to TRBD1. The J segment lost 15 bases and the V segment lost 3 bases, leaving 3 bases of the junction unmatched. The V gene's germline CDR1 is SGHTA and CDR2 FQGTGA. CDR3 length equals 11 residues. This CDR3 is CASSLGQGWFF. The CDR3 region has the DNA TGTGCCAGCAGCTTGGGACAGGGATGGTTCTTC.

The chain has TRBV20-1 and TRBJ2-4; the D is unclear. Trimming stripped 5 bases from V and 0 bases from J, with 11 bases between. Germline CDR1 and CDR2: DFQATT and SNEGSKA (reference sequence). This CDR3 has 14 residues. This CDR3 reads CSALDPLAKNIQYF. DNA for the CDR3: TGCAGTGCTTTGGACCCTCTAGCCAAAAACATTCAGTACTTC.

The chain employs TRBV3-1 and TRBJ2-3; D gene unclear. Germline assignment: CDR1 LGHDT and CDR2 YNNKEL (reference sequence). This CDR3 has 15 amino acids. Trimming pared 4 bases from V and 2 bases from J, leaving 13 bases between. The CDR3 DNA is TGTGCCAGCAGCCGGCGACAAGGCATCACAGATACGCAGTATTTT. Amino acids: CASSRRQGITDTQYF.

V and J are TRBV11-3 and TRBJ2-5, with TRBD2 matching 12 bases. V was clipped by 4 bases and J by 7 bases; unmatched bases: 13. This CDR3 has 17 amino acids. Germline values: CDR1 SGHNT, CDR2 YENEEA. The CDR3 loop is CASSWTSGEAPRGTQYF. The CDR3 DNA follows: TGTGCCAGCAGCTGGACTAGCGGGGAGGCTCCCCGGGGGACCCAGTACTTC.

The CDR3 coding sequence is TGTGCCAGCAGCCTCGGAGGGACTAGCGGGGTCGATGAGCAGTTCTTC. Translation: CASSLGGTSGVDEQFF. The chain carries TRBV4-2 and TRBJ2-1; 13 bases agree with TRBD2. From germline, CDR1 is LGHNA and CDR2 YNFKEQ. J was trimmed by 8 bases and V by 4 bases; bases with no gene match: 8. CDR3 length equals 16 residues.

The table lists this clonotype with a few counts. V usage is TRBV7-3 and J usage is TRBJ1-1, with D hard to call. This CDR3 is built from 17 residues. Germline loops: CDR1 SGHTA, CDR2 FQGTGA. The ends were cut back, 5 bases at V and 0 bases at J, with 19 bases in the middle. The CDR3 sequence: CASSLGGGSNMNTEAFF. CDR3 in DNA: TGTGCCAGCAGCCTAGGAGGTGGAAGCAACATGAACACTGAAGCTTTCTTT.

This clonotype came up a few times. In nucleotides, the CDR3 is TGCGCCAGCAGCAGAGGCGGACAGGGAGTCAATACGCAGTATTTT. This sequence encodes CASSRGGQGVNTQYF. The chain combines TRBV5-1 with TRBJ2-3; TRBD1 aligns across 8 bases. Germline assignment: CDR1 SGHRS and CDR2 YFSETQ. The CDR3 totals 15 residues. J gave up 7 bases and V 4 bases, and 11 bases lay outside the gene matches.

This clonotype was picked up a small number of times. The genes are TRBV4-1 and TRBJ2-5; TRBD2 agrees at 9 bases. Germline CDR1 reads MGHRA; CDR2 reads YSYEKL. The CDR3 extends over 16 amino acids. V shed 3 bases and J 5 bases; nucleotides not matched to a gene: 10. CDR3: CASSQRGSGSTETQYF. CDR3 DNA: TGCGCCAGCAGCCAGCGAGGTAGCGGGAGTACGGAGACCCAGTACTTC.

The rearrangement joins TRBV7-8 to TRBJ2-5; D gene ambiguous. CDR1 is SGHVS, CDR2 FQNEAQ, per germline. CDR3 length equals 14 residues. Deletions cut 4 bases from V and 2 bases from J, with 11 bases between. CDR3 sequence reads: CASSSPPVQETQYF. The CDR3 nucleotides are TGTGCCAGCAGCTCCCCTCCGGTGCAAGAGACCCAGTACTTC.

This clonotype was seen at least ten times. The chain recombines TRBV7-3 with TRBJ2-7; the D is unclear. The germline V gene encodes CDR1 SGHTA and CDR2 FQGTGA. Trimming took off 2 bases at V and 7 bases at J, with 12 bases between the two ends. This CDR3 has 13 amino acids. The CDR3: CASSLYPGREQYF. In nucleotides, the CDR3 is TGTGCCAGCAGCTTATATCCCGGAAGAGAGCAGTACTTC.

The chain uses TRBV7-3 and TRBJ2-7; 13 bases align to TRBD2. The CDR3 totals 15 residues. CDR1 and CDR2 from the germline V gene are SGHTA and FQGTGA. The trim removed 5 bases at V and 7 bases at J, leaving 8 bases unmatched. CDR3 sequence: CASSPRGTSGVEQYF. DNA for the CDR3: TGTGCCAGCAGCCCAAGGGGGACTAGCGGGGTTGAGCAGTACTTC.

The V and J genes are TRBV6-4 and TRBJ2-2; no definite D call. CDR3 length equals 14 residues. Germline V gene sequence: CDR1 MRHNA, CDR2 SNTAGT. V was cut by 2 bases and J by 6 bases, with 10 bases left in between. Written as DNA, the CDR3 is TGTGCCAGCAGTGACACCTCACGAGCCGGGGAGCTGTTTTTT. It translates to CASSDTSRAGELFF.

The gene calls are TRBV2 and TRBJ1-1; 10 bases map to TRBD1. Losses at the gene ends were 3 bases for V and 5 bases for J; bases not matched to a gene: 6. Germline CDR1 reads SNHLY; CDR2 reads FYNNEI. This CDR3 region has 15 residues. The CDR3 bases are TGTGCCAGCAGTGAGGAAAGGACAGGGGGGACTGAAGCTTTCTTT. Its protein product is CASSEERTGGTEAFF.

This clonotype was recorded at least ten times. V usage is TRBV20-1 and J usage is TRBJ2-6; D might be TRBD2 (7 bases). Deletions cut 0 bases from V and 3 bases from J, with 18 bases between. This CDR3 has 18 amino acids. Germline loops: CDR1 DFQATT, CDR2 SNEGSKA (reference sequence). The CDR3 DNA follows: TGCAGTGCTAGAGATATTTATGGGGGGGGGCTTGGGGCCAACGTCCTGACTTTC. This translates into CSARDIYGGGLGANVLTF.

V usage is TRBV3-1 and J usage is TRBJ2-5; 10 bases agree with TRBD2. Germline V gene data show CDR1 as LGHDT and CDR2 as YNNKEL (reference sequence). This CDR3 has 13 residues. The V and J ends lost 9 bases and 5 bases, in that order; junction bases with no gene match: 6. CDR3 in amino acids: CASLSGGRETQYF. In DNA form, the CDR3 reads TGTGCCAGTCTTAGCGGGGGGAGGGAGACCCAGTACTTC.

The chain joins TRBV20-1 to TRBJ2-1; 7 nucleotides match TRBD2. CDR1 is DFQATT and CDR2 is SNEGSKA in the germline V gene (reference sequence). This CDR3 spans 13 amino acids. The CDR3 here is CRGRRELTNEQFF. The DNA of the CDR3 is TGCAGGGGCCGGCGGGAGCTTACAAATGAGCAGTTCTTC.

This clonotype was counted only a few times. The chain is built from TRBV29-1 and TRBJ2-5, with TRBD2 matching 7 bases. This CDR3 comprises 14 residues. Germline V gene lookup returns CDR1 SQVTM and CDR2 ANQGSEA. Unmatched junction bases numbered 9, after V lost 3 bases and J lost 5 bases. Written as DNA, the CDR3 is TGCAGCGTTGAGGGAGGCGGGGGTAGGGAGACCCAGTACTTC. This gives the protein CSVEGGGGRETQYF.

The V and J genes are TRBV14 and TRBJ2-3; D not certain. Germline V CDR1 and CDR2: SGHDN, FVKESK. Trimming took off 2 bases at V and 6 bases at J, with 12 bases between the two ends. CDR3 length: 14 amino acids. The CDR3 nucleotides are TGTGCCAGCAGCCAAAAACTACGGTTGGATACGCAGTATTTT. This sequence encodes CASSQKLRLDTQYF.

This clonotype was found a few times. At one boundary the junction diverges from the germline segment, which might be a read error. The chain has TRBV6-1 and TRBJ2-7; tentatively, D is TRBD1 (6 bases). The CDR3 runs to 11 residues. The germline CDR1 and CDR2 sequences are MNHNS and SASEGT. The CDR3 DNA sequence: TGTGCCAGCAGTGAATATTGGGACACACACTTC. This sequence encodes CASSEYWDTHF.

Ten or more counts support this clonotype. V and J are TRBV5-1 and TRBJ2-4, with 12 bases identical to TRBD1. This CDR3 is built from 16 residues. Germline assignment: CDR1 SGHRS and CDR2 YFSETQ. J gave up 7 bases and V 0 bases, and 5 bases lay outside the gene matches. CDR3 DNA sequence: TGCGCCAGCAGCTTGGTCGGGGACAGGGGGCGCAACATTCAGTACTTC. It codes for CASSLVGDRGRNIQYF. Looking up the rest from reference TRBV5-1 and TRBJ2-4 gives the full variable domain: KAGVTQTPRYLIKTRGQQVTLSCSPISGHRSVSWYQQTPGQGLQFLFEYFSETQRNKGNFPGRFSGRQFSNSRSEMNVSTLELGDSALYLCASSLVGDRGRNIQYFGAGTRLSVL.

V gene TRBV29-1 combines with J gene TRBJ2-5; a weak D match, TRBD2 (5 bases). The CDR3 contains 12 residues. Germline V gives CDR1 SQVTM, CDR2 ANQGSEA. The V and J ends lost 7 bases and 4 bases respectively, with 13 bases between them. The CDR3 loop reads CSAFDRGETQYF. CDR3 nucleotide sequence: TGCAGCGCCTTCGACCGGGGAGAGACCCAGTACTTC.

This clonotype was picked up one time. The rearrangement links TRBV19 to TRBJ2-1, with TRBD2 matching over 12 bases. The CDR3 contains 18 residues. V shed 8 bases, J shed 8 bases, and the junction held 19 bases outside the gene matches. Looked up from germline, CDR1 is LNHDA and CDR2 is SQIVND (reference sequence). The CDR3 region has the DNA TGTGCCAGTCGCTCCGGGGGCCCACCGGGACTAGCGGGTTATGAGCAGTTCTTC. Translating gives CASRSGGPPGLAGYEQFF.

This chain uses TRBV20-1 with TRBJ2-2; D may be TRBD1 or TRBD2 (5 bases each). Trimming cost V 3 bases and J 3 bases, with 14 bases left between them. In germline, CDR1 is DFQATT, CDR2 SNEGSKA (reference sequence). CDR3 length: 15 amino acids. The CDR3 protein is CSARRGTGDTGELFF. CDR3 DNA: TGCAGTGCTAGGAGGGGAACAGGAGACACCGGGGAGCTGTTTTTT.

In this sample, this clonotype turned up a few times. V is TRBV29-1 and J is TRBJ1-1; D is unresolved. V lost 3 bases, J lost 3 bases, and 8 bases lay in between. The CDR3 contains 12 residues. Germline loops: CDR1 SQVTM, CDR2 ANQGSEA. The CDR3 reads CSVDRSDTEAFF. CDR3 nucleotide sequence: TGCAGCGTTGATCGAAGTGACACTGAAGCTTTCTTT.